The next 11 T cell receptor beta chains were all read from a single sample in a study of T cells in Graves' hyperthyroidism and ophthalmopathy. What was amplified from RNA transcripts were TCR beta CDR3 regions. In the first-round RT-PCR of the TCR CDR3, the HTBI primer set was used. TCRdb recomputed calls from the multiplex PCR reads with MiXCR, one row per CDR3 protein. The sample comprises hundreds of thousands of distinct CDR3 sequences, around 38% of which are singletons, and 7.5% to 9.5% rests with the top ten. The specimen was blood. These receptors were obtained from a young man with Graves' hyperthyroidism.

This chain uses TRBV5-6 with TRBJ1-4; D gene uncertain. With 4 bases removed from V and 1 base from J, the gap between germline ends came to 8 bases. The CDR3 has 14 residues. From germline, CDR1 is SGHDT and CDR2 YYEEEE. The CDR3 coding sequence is TGTGCCAGCAGCCAACCAGAAACTAATGAAAAACTGTTTTTT. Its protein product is CASSQPETNEKLFF.

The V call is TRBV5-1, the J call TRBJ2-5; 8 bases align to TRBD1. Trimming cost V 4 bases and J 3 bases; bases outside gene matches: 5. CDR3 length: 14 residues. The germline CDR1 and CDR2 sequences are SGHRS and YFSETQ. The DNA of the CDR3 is TGCGCCAGCAGCAACGGACAGGGAGAAGAGACCCAGTACTTC. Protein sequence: CASSNGQGEETQYF.

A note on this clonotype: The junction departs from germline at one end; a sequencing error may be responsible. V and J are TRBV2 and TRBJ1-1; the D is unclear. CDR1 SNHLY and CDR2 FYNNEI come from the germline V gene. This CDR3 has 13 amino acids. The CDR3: CAISVWENTEAFF. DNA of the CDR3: TGTGCCATCAGTGTTTGGGAGAACACTGAAGCTTTCTTT.

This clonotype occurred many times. CDR3 DNA sequence: TGTGCCAGTAGTAGACCAGGACAGCATAGCAATCAGCCCCAGCATTTT. Amino acids: CASSRPGQHSNQPQHF. The chain joins TRBV19 to TRBJ1-5; weak D call: TRBD1 (6 bases). Between the trimmed V and J ends, which lost 4 bases and 0 bases, there was a span of 13 bases. The V gene's germline CDR1 is LNHDA and CDR2 SQIVND (reference sequence). The CDR3 covers 16 residues.

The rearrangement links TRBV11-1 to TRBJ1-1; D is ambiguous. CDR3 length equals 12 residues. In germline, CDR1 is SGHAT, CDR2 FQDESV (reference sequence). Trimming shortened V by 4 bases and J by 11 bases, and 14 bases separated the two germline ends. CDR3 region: CASSSADRRAFF. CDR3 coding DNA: TGTGCCAGCAGCTCCGCGGACCGCCGGGCTTTCTTT.

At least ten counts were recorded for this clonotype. CDR3 region: CASSPSRGLAYEQYF. The CDR3 DNA sequence: TGTGCCAGCAGCCCATCCAGGGGGCTAGCCTACGAGCAGTACTTC. V is TRBV5-8 and J is TRBJ2-7, with 8 positions matching TRBD1. Per the germline V gene, CDR1 is SGHTS and CDR2 is YDEGEE. Unmatched junction bases numbered 8, after V lost 4 bases and J lost 2 bases. The CDR3 covers 15 residues. The entire variable domain, with the rest obtained from reference TRBV5-8 and TRBJ2-7, is as follows: EAGVTQSPTHLIKTRGQQATLRCSPISGHTSVYWYQQALGLGLQFLLWYDEGEERNRGNFPPRFSGRQFPNYSSELNVNALELEDSALYLCASSPSRGLAYEQYFGPGTRLTVT.

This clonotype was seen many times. The CDR3 DNA reads TGTGGGACCACGGGTGCCACTGAAGCTTTCTTT. Protein: CGTTGATEAFF. The chain carries TRBV2 and TRBJ1-1; no clear D. The CDR3 contains 11 residues. Germline loops: CDR1 SNHLY, CDR2 FYNNEI.

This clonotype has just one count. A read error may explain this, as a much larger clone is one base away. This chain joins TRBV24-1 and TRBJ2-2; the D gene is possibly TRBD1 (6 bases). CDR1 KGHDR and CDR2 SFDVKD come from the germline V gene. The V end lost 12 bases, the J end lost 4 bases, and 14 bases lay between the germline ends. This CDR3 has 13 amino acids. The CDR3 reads CAAQTGSTGELFF. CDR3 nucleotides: TGTGCCGCACAGACAGGCTCCACCGGGGAGCTGTTTTTT.

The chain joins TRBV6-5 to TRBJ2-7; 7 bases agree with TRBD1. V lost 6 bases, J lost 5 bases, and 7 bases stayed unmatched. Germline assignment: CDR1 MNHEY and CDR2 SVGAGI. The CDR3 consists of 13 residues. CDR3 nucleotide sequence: TGTGCCAGCAGCTCCAACAGGGGACACGAGCAGTACTTC. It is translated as CASSSNRGHEQYF.

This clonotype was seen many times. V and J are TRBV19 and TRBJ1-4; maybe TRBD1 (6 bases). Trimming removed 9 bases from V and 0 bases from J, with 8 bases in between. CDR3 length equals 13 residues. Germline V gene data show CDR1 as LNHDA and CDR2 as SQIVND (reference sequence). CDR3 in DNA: TGTGCCAGCCGGACAGCAACTAATGAAAAACTGTTTTTT. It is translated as CASRTATNEKLFF.

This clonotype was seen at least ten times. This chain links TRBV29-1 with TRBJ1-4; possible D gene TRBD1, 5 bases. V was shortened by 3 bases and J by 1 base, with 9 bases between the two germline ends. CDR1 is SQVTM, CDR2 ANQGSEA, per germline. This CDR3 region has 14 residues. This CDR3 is CSVDSGGTNEKLFF. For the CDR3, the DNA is TGCAGCGTTGACTCCGGGGGAACTAATGAAAAACTGTTTTTT. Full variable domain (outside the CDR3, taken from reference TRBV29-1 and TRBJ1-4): SAVISQKPSRDICQRGTSLTIQCQVDSQVTMMFWYRQQPGQSLTLIATANQGSEATYESGFVIDKFPISRPNLTFSTLTVSNMSPEDSSIYLCSVDSGGTNEKLFFGSGTQLSVL.